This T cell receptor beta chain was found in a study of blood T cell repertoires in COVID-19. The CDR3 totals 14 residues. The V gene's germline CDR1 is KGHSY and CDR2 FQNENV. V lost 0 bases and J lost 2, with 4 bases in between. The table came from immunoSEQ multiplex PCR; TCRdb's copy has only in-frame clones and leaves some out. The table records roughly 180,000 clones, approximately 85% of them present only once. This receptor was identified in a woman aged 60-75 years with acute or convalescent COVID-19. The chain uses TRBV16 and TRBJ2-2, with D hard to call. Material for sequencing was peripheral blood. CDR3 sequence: CASSQSSNTGELFF. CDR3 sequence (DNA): TGTGCCAGCAGCCAATCTAGCAACACCGGGGAGCTGTTTTTT.